This T cell receptor beta chain was retrieved from a study of PD-1 blockade in mismatch repair-deficient tumors. About the study: Patients had over ten mismatch repair-deficient cancer types and were previously treated and progressing.

All patients were mismatch repair deficient, assessed by either PCR or immunohistochemistry. The CDR3 length is 14 residues. CDR1 is MNHEY, CDR2 SMNVEV, per germline (reference sequence). V was cut by 7 bases and J by 2 bases, with 14 bases left in between. The protocol was immunoSEQ multiplex PCR, while the TCRdb copy is restricted to in-frame clones and leaves out a portion. Here the sample spans around 130,000 clones, approximately 91% being singletons. The TCR was taken from an adult with mismatch repair-deficient cancer. V and J are TRBV27 and TRBJ1-2; D ambiguous. Sequenced material: peripheral blood, taken approximately 73 weeks after starting pembrolizumab. CDR3 residues: CASTNILGNYGYTF. The CDR3 DNA is TGTGCCAGCACCAATATTTTGGGCAACTATGGCTACACCTTC.